Listed below are T cell receptor beta chains from one sample, sequenced in a study of metastatic and nonmetastatic thyroid tumors. Via MiXCR, TCRdb re-called the PCR reads. The top ten clones hold 40% to 50% of a sample with roughly 32,000 clones, 6% to 9.5% of them seen once. Sample: blood. The source of these receptors is a female donor with papillary thyroid cancer or a benign thyroid nodule (not recorded which). Some clones in this sample may be carry-over from other donors' samples. CDR3s include the opening cysteine and the closing phenylalanine or tryptophan. The D gene is left open where the match is weak. Expanded clones are given a class, and other clones once, few, many or no size at all.

>TRBJ1-2|TRBV29-1|NA|many
CSVFDSVYGYTF
TGCAGCGTTTTTGACAGCGTCTATGGCTACACCTTC
>TRBJ2-7|TRBV18|NA|many
CASSPLAGQSYEQYF
TGTGCCAGCTCACCACTAGCGGGACAGAGCTACGAGCAGTACTTC
>TRBJ1-5|TRBV6-6|NA|many
CASSYDGTGPQPQHF
TGTGCCAGCAGTTACGATGGAACAGGTCCTCAGCCCCAGCATTTT
>TRBJ2-3|TRBV3-1|NA|many
CASSQRLTGRTTIRQYF
TGTGCCAGCAGCCAGAGACTGACAGGACGTACAACAATTAGGCAGTATTTT
>TRBJ2-3|TRBV6-2/TRBV6-3|TRBD1|many
CASRPLGTGGRLGTQYF
TGTGCCAGCAGACCCCTCGGGACAGGGGGGCGCCTTGGTACGCAGTATTTT
>TRBJ2-7|TRBV6-1|NA|many
CASRGPGTSPREQYF
TGTGCCAGCAGGGGACCCGGGACAAGTCCTCGCGAGCAGTACTTC
>TRBJ2-1|TRBV12-3/TRBV12-4|NA|many
CASSFFGVEQFF
TGTGCCAGCAGTTTTTTCGGCGTTGAGCAGTTCTTC
>TRBJ1-2|TRBV5-6|NA|many
CASSLGRGPHGYTF
TGTGCCAGCAGCTTAGGTCGAGGACCACATGGCTACACCTTC
>TRBJ1-2|TRBV9|NA|many
CASSTDRIGYGYTF
TGTGCCAGCAGCACTGATCGGATCGGCTATGGCTACACCTTC
>TRBJ1-1|TRBV5-1|NA|many
CASSLSVRNTEAFF
TGCGCCAGCAGCTTGTCAGTCAGGAACACTGAAGCTTTCTTT
>TRBJ2-3|TRBV28|NA|many
CASRNPRGGGTDTQYF
TGTGCCAGCAGAAACCCCAGGGGCGGAGGAACAGATACGCAGTATTTT
>TRBJ2-5|TRBV18|NA|NA
CASSPSQGSETQYF
TGTGCCAGCTCACCATCTCAGGGAAGCGAGACCCAGTACTTC
>TRBJ1-6|TRBV7-2|TRBD1|many
CASSLAFGQGNSPLHF
TGTGCCAGCAGCTTAGCGTTCGGACAGGGCAATTCACCCCTCCACTTT
>TRBJ2-7|TRBV13|NA|many
CASSLKVPGTHSGYEQYF
TGTGCCAGCAGCTTAAAGGTCCCCGGGACGCACAGTGGGTACGAGCAGTACTTC
>TRBJ2-5|TRBV18|TRBD2|NA
CASSPPGLAGGQETQYF
TGTGCCAGCTCACCACCTGGACTAGCGGGGGGACAAGAGACCCAGTACTTC
>TRBJ2-4|TRBV3-1|NA|many
CASSQGRRIQYF
TGTGCCAGCAGCCAAGGGAGAAGGATTCAGTACTTC
>TRBJ2-1|TRBV11-3|TRBD2|many
CASSLGPFVREGRNEQFF
TGTGCCAGCAGCTTAGGCCCGTTTGTGCGGGAGGGCCGCAATGAGCAGTTCTTC
>TRBJ1-1|TRBV5-1|NA|many
CASSLAGSMNTEAFF
TGCGCCAGCAGCTTGGCCGGCAGTATGAACACTGAAGCTTTCTTT
>TRBJ2-5|TRBV7-2|NA|many
CASSTSIGETQYF
TGTGCCAGCAGCACATCCATAGGGGAGACCCAGTACTTC
>TRBJ1-3|TRBV9|TRBD1|many
CASSVDGTGSGNTIYF
TGTGCCAGCAGCGTAGATGGGACAGGCTCTGGAAACACCATATATTTT
>TRBJ2-3|TRBV7-2|NA|many
CASSPGTDTQYF
TGTGCCAGCAGCCCCGGGACAGATACGCAGTATTTT
>TRBJ2-7|TRBV6-5|NA|many
CASSYMDSEYYEQYF
TGTGCCAGCAGTTACATGGATTCGGAATACTACGAGCAGTACTTC
>TRBJ2-5|TRBV10-3|TRBD2|many
CAIRNRLAGAQETQYF
TGTGCCATCAGGAATAGACTAGCGGGGGCCCAAGAGACCCAGTACTTC
>TRBJ2-3|TRBV11-2|TRBD2|many
CASSTRVAGGDTTQYF
TGTGCCAGCAGCACACGCGTAGCGGGGGGGGACACTACGCAGTATTTT
>TRBJ2-7|TRBV18|TRBD2|many
CASSPVSGLAFEQYF
TGTGCCAGCTCACCTGTCTCGGGACTAGCGTTCGAGCAGTACTTC
>TRBJ2-3|TRBV30|NA|many
CAYNTGTLYTDTQYF
TGTGCCTACAACACCGGGACACTTTACACAGATACGCAGTATTTT
>TRBJ1-1|TRBV11-2|NA|many
CASSLGRWNTEAFF
TGTGCCAGCAGCTTGGGCAGATGGAACACTGAAGCTTTCTTT
>TRBJ2-1|TRBV6-1|NA|many
CASKEYGETPMFF
TGTGCCAGCAAGGAATACGGTGAGACCCCAATGTTCTTC
>TRBJ1-2|TRBV2|TRBD1|many
CASVEDRGQGYTF
TGTGCCAGCGTCGAGGACAGGGGGCAGGGCTACACCTTC
>TRBJ2-5|TRBV5-1|NA|many
CASSLSQGYEETQYF
TGCGCCAGCAGCTTGAGCCAGGGTTACGAAGAGACCCAGTACTTC
>TRBJ2-7|TRBV19|NA|many
CASSPRTVYEQYF
TGTGCCAGTAGTCCCCGGACAGTCTACGAGCAGTACTTC
>TRBJ2-3|TRBV20-1|NA|many
CSARDAGGPTDTQYF
TGCAGTGCTAGAGATGCGGGCGGGCCCACAGATACGCAGTATTTT